This T cell receptor beta chain was found in a study of shared clonotypes between healthy human individuals. The germline CDR1 and CDR2 sequences are MNHEY and SMNVEV (reference sequence). The trim removed 4 bases at V and 8 bases at J, leaving 5 bases unmatched. The CDR3 spans 14 residues. Clones were read by immunoSEQ multiplex PCR, and TCRdb kept only the in-frame ones, dropping some. The sample contains 2 million to 2.5 million clones, roughly 93% of which appear only once. This receptor was obtained from a man between 18 and 35 years old in good health. Some clones in this sample may be carry-over from other donors' samples. The specimen sequenced was naive CD4+ T cells from PBMCs. The subset denotes: CD45RA+ positively selected. The rearrangement uses TRBV27 and TRBJ2-2; TRBD1 aligns across 9 bases. CDR3 DNA: TGTGCCAGCAGTTCTGACAGGGGGACAGGGGAGCTGTTTTTT. This translates into CASSSDRGTGELFF.